This is a list of T cell receptor beta chains from one sample in a study of vaccination effects on CD4 cells after COVID-19. What these receptors recognize is not known. The method was immunoSEQ multiplex PCR; TCRdb's version includes in-frame clones alone and lacks a portion of them. The sample has some 36,000 clones, about 65% seen once. The material was CD4+ T cells from PBMCs cultured without peptide, obtained before COVID-19 vaccination. Every receptor here comes from a human donor who received a COVID-19 vaccine. Both conserved end residues are part of each CDR3. D genes are given only for firm matches. Clone size is shown for a subset of rows, as once, few, many or a class of expanded clone.

j_gene,abundance,d_gene,v_gene,CDR3aa,CDR3nt
TRBJ2-6,NA,TRBD2,TRBV4-1,CASSLAGIGSGANVLTF,TGCGCCAGCAGCCTAGCGGGGATTGGGTCTGGGGCCAACGTCCTGACTTTC
TRBJ2-1,NA,TRBD2,TRBV5-1,CASSIGTSGSYNEQFF,TGCGCCAGCAGCATCGGGACTAGCGGCTCCTACAATGAGCAGTTCTTC
TRBJ1-2,NA,TRBD1,TRBV6-1,CASSESGTGVGYTF,TGTGCCAGCAGTGAATCCGGGACAGGGGTAGGCTACACCTTC
TRBJ2-7,NA,NA,TRBV5-1,CASSLVPYEQYF,TGCGCCAGCAGCTTGGTCCCTTACGAGCAGTACTTC
TRBJ2-7,NA,TRBD2,TRBV2,CASRTTSPYEQYF,TGTGCCAGCAGGACGACTAGCCCTTACGAGCAGTACTTC
TRBJ1-6,NA,TRBD1,TRBV6-1,CASREQGVSYNSPLHF,TGTGCCAGCAGGGAACAGGGGGTCTCCTATAATTCACCCCTCCACTTT
TRBJ1-1,few,NA,TRBV5-1,CASSSWGTESTEAFF,TGCGCCAGCAGCTCTTGGGGGACGGAGAGCACTGAAGCTTTCTTT
TRBJ2-7,NA,TRBD1,TRBV2,CASSRDRGEQYF,TGTGCCAGCAGCCGCGACAGGGGCGAGCAGTACTTC
TRBJ1-1,NA,TRBD1,TRBV7-2,CASGDRVLVTEAFF,TGTGCCAGCGGAGACAGGGTGTTGGTCACTGAAGCTTTCTTT
TRBJ2-1,NA,TRBD1,TRBV7-8,CASSGRTGTAYNEQFF,TGTGCCAGCAGCGGACGTACCGGGACAGCTTACAATGAGCAGTTCTTC
TRBJ2-1,NA,TRBD2,TRBV4-2,CASSQEGTSGDKQFF,TGTGCCAGCAGCCAAGAAGGGACTAGCGGGGACAAGCAGTTCTTC
TRBJ2-3,NA,NA,TRBV5-1,CASSFRLHTDTQYF,TGCGCCAGCAGCTTTCGACTGCACACAGATACGCAGTATTTT
TRBJ2-5,NA,TRBD1,TRBV29-1,CSVVRQGAQETQYF,TGCAGCGTTGTCAGGCAGGGGGCTCAAGAGACCCAGTACTTC
TRBJ1-1,NA,NA,TRBV11-1,CASSHRDMNTEAFF,TGTGCCAGCAGTCACAGGGATATGAACACTGAAGCTTTCTTT
TRBJ1-1,NA,NA,TRBV27,CASTRHGVTGTSKFGMNTEAFF,TGTGCCAGCACCCGCCACGGAGTAACCGGGACGTCGAAATTCGGAATGAACACTGAAGCTTTCTTT
TRBJ2-2,NA,NA,TRBV6-5,CASRPRRAGELFF,TGTGCCAGCAGGCCTCGCAGGGCCGGGGAGCTGTTTTTT
TRBJ2-3,NA,NA,TRBV3-1/TRBV3-2,CASSQVLLGTDTQYF,TGTGCCAGCAGCCAAGTGCTCCTTGGAACAGATACGCAGTATTTT
TRBJ2-2,NA,NA,TRBV18,CASSPGTGELFF,TGTGCCAGCTCACCAGGCACCGGGGAGCTGTTTTTT
TRBJ1-3,NA,NA,TRBV10-3,CATRSEGLLDAIYF,TGTGCCACGAGAAGCGAGGGACTGCTGGACGCCATATATTTT
TRBJ2-3,once,TRBD1,TRBV9,CASSVGTGGVTDTQYF,TGTGCCAGCAGCGTAGGAACAGGGGGTGTCACAGATACGCAGTATTTT
TRBJ2-1,NA,NA,TRBV7-2,CASSLWAGAGNSDEQFF,TGTGCCAGCAGCTTATGGGCGGGGGCAGGGAATTCGGATGAGCAGTTCTTC
TRBJ2-6,NA,NA,TRBV3-1/TRBV3-2,CASSQQQGSGANVLTF,TGTGCCAGCAGCCAACAACAGGGCTCTGGGGCCAACGTCCTGACTTTC
TRBJ2-7,NA,NA,TRBV6-6,CASSTGTGRFYEQYF,TGTGCCAGCAGCACAGGTACAGGTCGTTTCTACGAGCAGTACTTC
TRBJ2-3,NA,NA,TRBV12-3/TRBV12-4,CASSRDGETQYF,TGTGCCAGCAGTCGAGATGGAGAGACGCAGTATTTT
TRBJ1-2,NA,NA,TRBV19,CASASRNVYGYTF,TGTGCCAGCGCTTCGAGGAACGTCTATGGCTACACCTTC
TRBJ1-3,NA,NA,TRBV5-1,CASSLGYRASGNTIYF,TGCGCCAGCAGCTTGGGATACAGAGCCTCTGGAAACACCATATATTTT
TRBJ2-3,NA,TRBD2,TRBV7-2,CASSLSFAGGNTDTQYF,TGTGCCAGCAGCTTATCCTTCGCGGGGGGAAACACAGATACGCAGTATTTT
TRBJ2-1,NA,NA,TRBV2,CASSEAAEIYNEQFF,TGTGCCAGCAGTGAAGCCGCGGAAATATACAATGAGCAGTTCTTC
TRBJ2-5,NA,NA,TRBV7-7,CASSPGRLVQQETQYF,TGTGCCAGCAGCCCGGGACGACTAGTACAACAAGAGACCCAGTACTTC
TRBJ2-3,few,NA,TRBV3-1/TRBV3-2,CASGNPSTDTQYF,TGTGCCAGCGGGAACCCTAGCACAGATACGCAGTATTTT
TRBJ1-3,once,NA,TRBV19,CASSPLRQNSGNTIYF,TGTGCCAGTAGTCCCCTCCGACAAAACTCTGGAAACACCATATATTTT
TRBJ2-4,few,NA,TRBV5-1,CASSLDENIQYF,TGCGCCAGCAGCTTGGACGAAAACATTCAGTACTTC
TRBJ2-7,NA,NA,TRBV13,CASSPDRYEQYF,TGTGCCAGCAGCCCCGACAGATACGAGCAGTACTTC
TRBJ1-2,once,NA,TRBV6-2/TRBV6-3,CASSVTFLEYGYTF,TGTGCCAGCAGTGTCACGTTTCTCGAGTATGGCTACACCTTC
TRBJ2-3,NA,TRBD1,TRBV4-1,CASSQGPPGQGRADTQYF,TGCGCCAGCAGCCAAGGGCCCCCGGGACAGGGGAGGGCAGATACGCAGTATTTT
TRBJ1-2,few,TRBD1,TRBV2,CASSAGTGYGYTF,TGTGCCAGCAGTGCCGGGACAGGATATGGCTACACCTTC
TRBJ2-2,once,TRBD1,TRBV11-2,CASSLIRGQGSTGELFF,TGTGCCAGCAGCCTAATACGGGGACAGGGGAGCACCGGGGAGCTGTTTTTT
TRBJ1-6,large,NA,TRBV6-5,CASSYEFRQDNSPLHF,TGTGCCAGCAGTTACGAATTTCGGCAGGATAATTCACCCCTCCACTTT
TRBJ2-7,once,NA,TRBV29-1,CSVTTRGYEQYF,TGCAGCGTTACTACTAGGGGCTACGAGCAGTACTTC
TRBJ2-7,once,NA,TRBV5-1,CASSLLQGTYEQYF,TGCGCCAGCAGCTTGTTACAGGGAACCTACGAGCAGTACTTC
TRBJ2-7,NA,NA,TRBV2,CASSADSTSYEQYF,TGTGCCAGCAGTGCGGACAGTACCTCCTACGAGCAGTACTTC
TRBJ2-7,NA,NA,TRBV5-1,CASSSRVGGSYEQYF,TGCGCCAGCAGCTCTCGGGTAGGGGGATCCTACGAGCAGTACTTC
TRBJ2-7,NA,NA,TRBV11-1,CASSLTGSRYEQYF,TGTGCCAGCAGCCTAACCGGGAGCCGGTACGAGCAGTACTTC
TRBJ2-1,NA,NA,TRBV20-1,CSASPAILSYNEQFF,TGCAGTGCTAGTCCGGCAATTCTGTCCTACAATGAGCAGTTCTTC
TRBJ2-5,few,NA,TRBV6-6,CASSPELGETQYF,TGTGCCAGCAGTCCGGAGTTAGGGGAGACCCAGTACTTC
TRBJ2-4,NA,NA,TRBV4-1,CASSQSNKEIAKNIQYF,TGCGCCAGCAGCCAGTCGAACAAGGAAATAGCCAAAAACATTCAGTACTTC
TRBJ1-2,NA,NA,TRBV24-1,CATSDHKGGGYTF,TGTGCCACCAGTGATCATAAGGGGGGTGGCTACACCTTC
TRBJ2-5,once,NA,TRBV7-2,CASSRGAQETQYF,TGTGCCAGCAGCAGGGGGGCCCAAGAGACCCAGTACTTC
TRBJ2-3,few,NA,TRBV11-2,CASSLDLPGTSTDTQYF,TGTGCCAGCAGCTTAGATCTGCCCGGAACTAGCACAGATACGCAGTATTTT
TRBJ1-2,NA,NA,TRBV6-1,CASSDPGTTHLGGYTF,TGTGCCAGCAGTGACCCAGGGACAACTCACCTCGGGGGCTACACCTTC
TRBJ1-2,NA,TRBD1,TRBV5-1,CASSVGQGVYRGYTF,TGCGCCAGCAGCGTGGGACAGGGGGTTTACCGTGGCTACACCTTC
TRBJ1-5,NA,NA,TRBV27,CASRNGDKPQHF,TGTGCCAGCAGGAACGGGGACAAGCCCCAGCATTTT
TRBJ2-7,NA,NA,TRBV18,CASSLVGYEQYF,TGTGCCAGCTCACTCGTGGGCTACGAGCAGTACTTC
TRBJ1-5,once,NA,TRBV6-6,CASSGDSLYSNQPQHF,TGTGCCAGCAGTGGTGACAGTCTTTATAGCAATCAGCCCCAGCATTTT
TRBJ1-6,NA,NA,TRBV4-1,CASSQESRAGSPLHF,TGCGCCAGCAGCCAAGAAAGCCGGGCTGGGTCACCCCTCCACTTT